This T cell receptor beta chain was observed in a study of T-cell memory formation after mild COVID-19. Overall study: TCR clusters were mostly confined to one donor each.

TCRdb re-called the 5' RACE reads through MiXCR, storing one row per CDR3 protein. The sample contains 200,000 to 250,000 distinct CDR3 sequences, 25% to 35% of which appear only once. Whole-study results and caveats: A second wave expanding day 15 to 37 was CD4+-biased; contracting clones were balanced.

The sample holds many counts of this clonotype. Its antigen remains unidentified. Sample: PBMCs or a T cell subset sorted from them (not recorded which). This TCR was sampled from an adult woman who had mild COVID-19 (a few samples of this study predate the infection). Cell type and time point are not known.

DNA for the CDR3: TGTGCCAGCAGCTACCTACCGGGACAACTTCGGCCCGGGGAGCTGTTTTTT. Translating gives CASSYLPGQLRPGELFF. The V and J genes are TRBV27 and TRBJ2-2; D may be TRBD1 (6 bases). Between the trimmed V and J ends, which lost 6 bases and 6 bases, there was a span of 23 bases. The CDR3 has 17 residues. CDR1 is MNHEY and CDR2 is SMNVEV in the germline V gene (reference sequence).